Below, 29 T cell receptor beta chains from the same sample are listed, as sequenced in a study of T cell changes during pregnancy in multiple sclerosis. The table came from immunoSEQ multiplex PCR; TCRdb's copy has only in-frame clones and leaves some out. The profile shows about 92,000 clones, approximately 94% of them singletons. The specimen was peripheral blood, collected in the third trimester of pregnancy. These receptors were taken from a female donor with multiple sclerosis, enrolled in a pregnancy study.

This chain joins TRBV5-1 and TRBJ1-1; D not certain. Trimming stripped 3 bases from V and 1 base from J, with 10 bases between. The CDR3 spans 14 residues. Germline CDR1 SGHRS, CDR2 YFSETQ. The CDR3 region has the DNA TGCGCCAGCAGCTCAAACTCACCGAACACTGAAGCTTTCTTT. It specifies CASSSNSPNTEAFF.

The rearrangement links TRBV5-6 to TRBJ2-7; possible D gene TRBD2, 5 bases. This CDR3 has 16 residues. Trimming removed 0 bases from V and 0 bases from J, with 13 bases in between. Looked up from germline, CDR1 is SGHDT and CDR2 is YYEEEE. The CDR3 nucleotides read TGTGCCAGCAGCTTGGTTATTAGCGCGAGCTCCTACGAGCAGTACTTC. Its protein is CASSLVISASSYEQYF.

V usage is TRBV5-1 and J usage is TRBJ1-4; no clear D gene. The germline V and J ends were trimmed by 0 bases and 0 bases, with 3 bases remaining between them. The CDR3 has 14 residues. The germline gives CDR1 SGHRS, CDR2 YFSETQ. The CDR3 is CASSLGATNEKLFF. As DNA, the CDR3 is TGCGCCAGCAGCTTGGGAGCAACTAATGAAAAACTGTTTTTT.

To note about this clone: This specimen includes other DNA sequences encoding the same CDR3. V gene TRBV6-5 combines with J gene TRBJ2-7; 7 bases fit TRBD2. The CDR3 is 14 residues long. Per germline, CDR1 MNHEY and CDR2 SVGAGI. Trimming removed 0 bases from V and 1 base from J; junction bases left unmatched: 0. CDR3 amino acids: CASSYSGGSYEQYF. The CDR3 DNA sequence: TGTGCCAGCAGTTACTCGGGGGGGTCCTACGAGCAGTACTTC.

This clone was counted a single time. CDR3 residues: CASSPRGGGYEQYF. The CDR3 nucleotides are TGTGCCAGCTCACCCCGAGGGGGGGGATACGAGCAGTACTTC. The J gene is TRBJ2-7, the V gene TRBV18; maybe TRBD2 (7 bases). V was cut by 3 bases and J by 4 bases, with 13 bases left in between. The CDR3 consists of 14 residues. Germline V CDR1 and CDR2: KGHSH, LQKENI.

CDR3 coding DNA: TGTGCCATCAGTGATTTGGGGAGGTCGGGCACAGATACGCAGTATTTT. Its translation: CAISDLGRSGTDTQYF. This chain uses TRBV10-3 with TRBJ2-3; a possible D gene is TRBD2 (6 bases). The CDR3 extends over 16 amino acids. V shed 3 bases and J shed 1 base, with 14 bases lying between them. Germline V lookup: CDR1 ENHRY, CDR2 SYGVKD.

The rearrangement uses TRBV4-2 and TRBJ2-1; the D is unclear. The germline V and J ends were trimmed by 0 bases and 9 bases, with 12 bases remaining between them. The CDR3 has 14 amino acids. Germline V gives CDR1 LGHNA, CDR2 YNFKEQ. For the CDR3, the DNA is TGTGCCAGCAGCCAAGATTCGCAGGTCGGTGAGCAGTTCTTC. Amino acids: CASSQDSQVGEQFF.

In nucleotides, the CDR3 is TGTGCCTCTACGGGAAGACAGGGCTATGGCTACACCTTC. Translating gives CASTGRQGYGYTF. This chain connects TRBV30 to TRBJ1-2; 7 bases match TRBD1. This CDR3 has 13 amino acids. Germline V gene sequence: CDR1 GTSNPN, CDR2 SVGIG (reference sequence). V shed 7 bases and J 4 bases; nucleotides not matched to a gene: 9.

The chain links TRBV5-1 to TRBJ1-3, with D possibly TRBD1 on 6 matching bases. The CDR3 is 16 residues long. Per germline, CDR1 SGHRS and CDR2 YFSETQ. The V gene lost 3 bases and the J gene lost 2 bases, with 15 bases spanning the gap. CDR3 DNA: TGCGCCAGCAGCTATTCCGGGACATCGACTGGAAACACCATATATTTT. Protein sequence: CASSYSGTSTGNTIYF.

This clone was seen only once. This chain links TRBV4-3 with TRBJ2-1; D may be TRBD2 (6 bases). The germline gives CDR1 LGHNA, CDR2 YSLEER. V was trimmed by 0 bases and J by 2 bases, leaving 14 bases between them. The CDR3 totals 17 residues. CDR3 sequence: CASSQEVFAGTYNEQFF. The CDR3 nucleotides read TGCGCCAGCAGCCAAGAAGTCTTCGCGGGAACCTACAATGAGCAGTTCTTC.

In DNA form, the CDR3 reads TGCGCCAGCAGCTCCGGGACTAGCGGGAGTTTAAGGAATGAGCAGTTCTTC. Its translation: CASSSGTSGSLRNEQFF. The V and J genes are TRBV5-1 and TRBJ2-1; 14 bases map to TRBD2. Germline loops: CDR1 SGHRS, CDR2 YFSETQ. J was trimmed by 7 bases and V by 3 bases; bases with no gene match: 9. The CDR3 runs 17 residues.

This chain joins TRBV30 and TRBJ2-1; D is perhaps TRBD2 (5 bases). Germline loops: CDR1 GTSNPN, CDR2 SVGIG (reference sequence). The V gene lost 4 bases and the J gene lost 7 bases, with 17 bases spanning the gap. There are 14 residues in the CDR3. The CDR3 sequence: CAWKVGLTSNEQFF. The CDR3 DNA sequence: TGTGCCTGGAAGGTCGGACTCACCTCGAATGAGCAGTTCTTC.

In regard to this clone: Compared with germline, one end of the junction differs, possibly owing to a read error. The chain has TRBV7-7 and TRBJ2-7; 7 bases fit TRBD1. The CDR3 consists of 14 residues. CDR1 SSHAT and CDR2 FNYEAQ come from the germline V gene (reference sequence). Written as DNA, the CDR3 is TGTGCTAGCAGCCCTACAGGGGTGGTGTACGAGCAGTACTTC. This gives the protein CASSPTGVVYEQYF.

V gene TRBV9 combines with J gene TRBJ2-7; 11 bases line up with TRBD2. This CDR3 region has 15 residues. CDR1 is SGDLS and CDR2 is YYNGEE in the germline V gene. The V and J ends lost 3 bases and 6 bases, in that order; junction bases with no gene match: 8. CDR3 sequence: CASSGGGLAGGEQYF. In DNA, the CDR3 is TGTGCCAGCAGCGGCGGAGGGCTAGCGGGAGGCGAGCAGTACTTC. The variable domain in full, with the rest retrieved from reference TRBV9 and TRBJ2-7, is DSGVTQTPKHLITATGQRVTLRCSPRSGDLSVYWYQQSLDQGLQFLIQYYNGEERAKGNILERFSAQQFPDLHSELNLSSLELGDSALYFCASSGGGLAGGEQYFGPGTRLTVT.

The table lists this clone with a count of one. The genes are TRBV7-9 and TRBJ2-2; TRBD2 might be the D (6 bases). This CDR3 comprises 15 residues. Germline loops: CDR1 SEHNR, CDR2 FQNEAQ (reference sequence). V was shortened by 5 bases and J by 6 bases, with 16 bases between the two germline ends. CDR3 protein: CASSIKGLSAGELFF. CDR3 sequence (DNA): TGTGCCAGCAGCATTAAGGGACTCTCCGCCGGGGAGCTGTTTTTT.

This chain connects TRBV19 to TRBJ2-7; TRBD1 is a possible D gene (5 bases). CDR1 is LNHDA, CDR2 SQIVND, per germline (reference sequence). V was cut by 5 bases and J by 12 bases, with 20 bases left in between. The CDR3 has 13 amino acids. Written as DNA, the CDR3 is TGTGCCAGTAGTGCTTCCCCAGGGTCCACGGGGTACTTC. It encodes CASSASPGSTGYF. Combining the CDR3 with reference TRBV19 and TRBJ2-7 gives the whole variable domain DGGITQSPKYLFRKEGQNVTLSCEQNLNHDAMYWYRQDPGQGLRLIYYSQIVNDFQKGDIAEGYSVSREKKESFPLTVTSAQKNPTAFYLCASSASPGSTGYFGPGTRLTVT.

This CDR3 is CASSVRSGANVLTF. Here the CDR3 DNA reads TGTGCCAGCAGCGTCCGCTCTGGGGCCAACGTCCTGACTTTC. This chain joins TRBV9 and TRBJ2-6; D uncertain. With 2 bases removed from V and 0 bases from J, the gap between germline ends came to 3 bases. Germline lookup yields CDR1 SGDLS and CDR2 YYNGEE. This CDR3 has 14 amino acids.

The V call is TRBV15, the J call TRBJ1-2; TRBD1 matches at 8 bases. Germline V gene data show CDR1 as LNHNV and CDR2 as YYDKDF (reference sequence). J gave up 8 bases and V 5 bases, and 10 bases lay outside the gene matches. The CDR3 has 14 amino acids. In nucleotides, the CDR3 is TGTGCCACCAGCTATACACAGGGGGTATACGGCTACACCTTC. This gives the protein CATSYTQGVYGYTF.

This chain uses TRBV7-9 with TRBJ1-2; D gene ambiguous. Germline V CDR1 and CDR2: SEHNR, FQNEAQ (reference sequence). Trimming removed 5 bases from V and 1 base from J, with 11 bases in between. The CDR3 is 14 amino acids. The CDR3 protein is CASSAGSLNYGYTF. The CDR3 DNA is TGTGCCAGCAGCGCCGGTAGCCTTAACTATGGCTACACCTTC.

This chain uses TRBV19 with TRBJ1-2; D is undetermined. Trimming took 9 bases from V and 4 from J, leaving 18 bases between them. This CDR3 comprises 14 residues. From germline, CDR1 is LNHDA and CDR2 SQIVND (reference sequence). The CDR3 region is CASRREPEGYGYTF. The DNA for the CDR3 is TGTGCCAGCCGCCGGGAGCCTGAAGGCTATGGCTACACCTTC.

V and J are TRBV7-3 and TRBJ2-1, with 16 bases identical to TRBD2. CDR1 and CDR2 (germline): SGHTA, FQGTGA. The V gene end was trimmed by 5 bases and the J gene end by 8 bases; junction bases not matched to a gene: 3. The CDR3 contains 15 residues. For the CDR3, the DNA is TGTGCCAGCAGCGCCGGGACTAGCGGGAGGGATGAGCAGTTCTTC. The encoded protein is CASSAGTSGRDEQFF.

The rearrangement uses TRBV27 and TRBJ1-4, with 7 bases fitting TRBD1. V was pared by 3 bases and J by 6 bases, with 10 bases of the junction left unmatched. Germline loops: CDR1 MNHEY, CDR2 SMNVEV (reference sequence). The CDR3 runs 16 residues. The CDR3 is CASSFNYRGNYEKLFF. The CDR3 DNA reads as TGTGCCAGCAGTTTTAACTACAGGGGAAATTATGAAAAACTGTTTTTT.

The chain employs TRBV9 and TRBJ2-2, with TRBD2 matching 7 bases. The V gene's germline CDR1 is SGDLS and CDR2 YYNGEE. V was clipped by 4 bases and J by 5 bases; unmatched bases: 14. The CDR3 runs to 17 residues. The CDR3 bases are TGTGCCAGCAGCTCCCAACCGCGTCTAGCGGTGACCGGGGAGCTGTTTTTT. Encoded protein: CASSSQPRLAVTGELFF.

The rearrangement links TRBV15 to TRBJ2-1; TRBD2 agrees at 7 bases. Germline CDR1 LNHNV, CDR2 YYDKDF (reference sequence). Losses at the gene ends were 1 base for V and 4 bases for J; bases not matched to a gene: 1. This CDR3 is 14 amino acids long. This chain's CDR3 is CATSRGEGYNEQFF. In DNA form, the CDR3 reads TGTGCCACCAGCAGAGGGGAGGGGTACAATGAGCAGTTCTTC.

As concerns this clone: A junction boundary mismatches the germline segment, possibly from a read error. This CDR3 is CASSFRLEGGELFF. The CDR3 region has the DNA TGTGCTAGCAGCTTCCGACTAGAGGGCGGGGAGCTGTTTTTT. The chain has TRBV7-7 and TRBJ2-2; possibly TRBD2 for D (6 bases). The CDR3 totals 14 residues. The V gene's germline CDR1 is SSHAT and CDR2 FNYEAQ (reference sequence).

This chain uses TRBV5-6 with TRBJ2-1; D ambiguous. The length of the CDR3 is 11 residues. Trimming left V 1 base short and J 8 bases short, with 4 bases between. The germline V gene encodes CDR1 SGHDT and CDR2 YYEEEE. CDR3 region: CASSLSYEQFF. The CDR3 DNA follows: TGTGCCAGCAGCTTGTCCTATGAGCAGTTCTTC.

V is TRBV9 and J is TRBJ2-5, with 8 bases fitting TRBD1. The CDR3 length is 19 residues. The germline V gene has CDR1 SGDLS and CDR2 YYNGEE. V gave up 0 bases and J gave up 5 bases; unmatched junction bases: 18. CDR3: CASSVATGQGVSNLETQYF. The CDR3 bases are TGTGCCAGCAGCGTAGCTACCGGACAGGGTGTAAGCAACTTGGAGACCCAGTACTTC.

This clone appeared a single time. This chain connects TRBV5-4 to TRBJ2-7, with D possibly matching TRBD2 (6 bases). CDR3 size: 13 residues. V was pared by 4 bases and J by 3 bases, with 11 bases between. Germline CDR1 reads SGHNT; CDR2 reads YYREEE (reference sequence). In nucleotides, the CDR3 is TGTGCCAGCAGCGTTAGCGGATACTACGAGCAGTACTTC. This sequence encodes CASSVSGYYEQYF.

The chain couples TRBV6-5 to TRBJ2-2; no reliable D call. V was shortened by 3 bases and J by 7 bases, with 9 bases between the two germline ends. CDR1 is MNHEY and CDR2 is SVGAGI in the germline V gene. The CDR3 length is 13 residues. The DNA for the CDR3 is TGTGCCAGCAGTTATCTCGCAGGCGGGGAGCTGTTTTTT. It translates to CASSYLAGGELFF.